This T cell receptor (beta chain) was found in a study of memory CD4+ T cells and cytomegalovirus serostatus. Germline trimming cut 5 bases from V and 2 bases from J; bases unmatched to any gene: 7. This CDR3 is 15 amino acids long. The germline CDR1 and CDR2 sequences are SGDLS and YYNGEE. Study-wide points: Each of 65 to 75 CMV-associated TCRbeta sequences occurred in one to five individuals. Repertoires predicted CMV serostatus with median bootstrapped AUC of approximately 0.94.

To note about this clone: Antigen: not known.

Single viable CD3+CD4+CD8-CD45RO+ cells were sorted as the memory CD4+ T cells. Original methodology: After removing out-of-frame reads, 2 million to 2.5 million distinct TCRbeta sequences remained. Some clones are missing from TCRdb's copy, which holds only in-frame ones; the method was immunoSEQ multiplex PCR. That table supplies the V and J calls and clone size; D and trimming were determined from the DNA. Among about 27,000 clones listed, more than 75% were seen once. The rearrangement links TRBV9 to TRBJ2-3; TRBD1 matches 8 bases. The receptor comes from an adult in good health and CMV-seronegative. Sequencing was carried out using memory CD4+ T cells from blood. The CDR3 loop reads CASRATGAYTDTQYF. In DNA form, the CDR3 reads TGTGCCAGCAGGGCGACAGGGGCCTACACAGATACGCAGTATTTT.